This T cell receptor beta chain is drawn from a study of identical twins. Unique molecular identifiers were in the cDNA, with template-switch universal primer binding. TCRdb redid the calling of the 5' RACE reads with MiXCR, one entry per CDR3 protein. The table records roughly 690,000 distinct CDR3 sequences, about 20% of them present only once. The CDR3 covers 14 residues. V lost 5 bases, J lost 5 bases, and 4 bases stayed unmatched. From germline, CDR1 is DFQATT and CDR2 SNEGSKA (reference sequence). Findings and limits, study-wide: Cord blood beta clonotypes present at high abundance carried fewer insertions; no such pattern appeared in memory repertoires.

A word on this clonotype: The antigen remains unidentified.

This same sample was also taken into another study, of T cells expressing NK-cell markers.

The sequencing sample was made of PBMCs. The source is a young woman in good health. The V gene is TRBV20-1, the J gene TRBJ2-1; 12 positions match TRBD2. The CDR3 bases are TGCAGTGCTTCGACTAGCGGGAGACACAATGAGCAGTTCTTC. Translating it yields CSASTSGRHNEQFF.